This TCR beta chain came from a study of T cells in Graves' hyperthyroidism and ophthalmopathy. Remarks on this clonotype: The antigen remains undetermined.

RNA transcripts served as the template for amplifying TCR beta CDR3 regions. When the TCR CDR3 underwent first-round RT-PCR, the HTBI primer set was used. TCRdb reprocessed the multiplex PCR reads with MiXCR, giving one entry per CDR3 protein. This table has over 450,000 distinct CDR3 sequences, 14% appearing once. Graves' hyperthyroidism was deemed stable absent ophthalmopathy progression within 18 months. With a duration under 2 months, the hyperthyroidism was newly diagnosed in patients aged 18 to 65. General study findings and limits: Model output signaled ophthalmopathy a median roughly 6.5 months ahead of onset. Most expanded thyroid clonotypes above 0.001 also appeared in blood.

From germline, CDR1 is MGHRA and CDR2 YSYEKL. Trimming shortened V by 4 bases and J by 8 bases, and 15 bases separated the two germline ends. This CDR3 is 14 amino acids long. This chain uses TRBV4-1 with TRBJ2-1; perhaps TRBD2 as D (6 bases). This clonotype originated in a woman aged 18-29 years with Graves' hyperthyroidism. The source material was blood. The CDR3 sequence: CASSRTRLVHEQFF. CDR3 sequence (DNA): TGCGCCAGCAGCCGCACCCGACTAGTTCATGAGCAGTTCTTC.